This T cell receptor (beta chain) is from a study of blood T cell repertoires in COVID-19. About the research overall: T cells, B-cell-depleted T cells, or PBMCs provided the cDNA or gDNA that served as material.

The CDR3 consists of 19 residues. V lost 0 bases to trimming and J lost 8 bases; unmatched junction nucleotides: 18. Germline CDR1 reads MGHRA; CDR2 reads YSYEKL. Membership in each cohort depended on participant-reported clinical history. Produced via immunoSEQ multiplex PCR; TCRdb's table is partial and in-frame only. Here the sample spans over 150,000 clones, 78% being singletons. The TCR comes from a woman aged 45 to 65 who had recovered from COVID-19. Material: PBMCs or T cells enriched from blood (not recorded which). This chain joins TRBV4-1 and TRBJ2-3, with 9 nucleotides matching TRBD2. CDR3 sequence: CASSQDGLAGRLAQITQYF. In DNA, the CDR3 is TGCGCCAGCAGCCAAGATGGGCTAGCGGGACGTCTAGCACAGATTACGCAGTATTTT.